The next 21 T cell receptor beta chains were all read from a single sample in a study of cytomegalovirus exposure and HLA in healthy donors. The PCR used 60 Vbeta and 13 Jbeta primers. Assay used: immunoSEQ multiplex PCR; TCRdb lists only in-frame clones, some missing. Among 150,000 or so clones, roughly 73% were seen once, and the ten largest hold approximately 1.8%. Sequencing was carried out using PBMCs. These receptors were taken from a woman under 30 in good health and CMV-seronegative.

There are a few counts of this clone. J is TRBJ2-2 and V is TRBV6-5; 10 nucleotides align to TRBD2. The germline gives CDR1 MNHEY, CDR2 SVGAGI. V lost 8 bases to trimming and J lost 1 base; unmatched junction nucleotides: 1. The CDR3 extends over 14 amino acids. CDR3 region: CASWTSGNTGELFF. CDR3 DNA: TGTGCCAGCTGGACTAGCGGGAACACCGGGGAGCTGTTTTTT.

In this sample, this clone turned up a few times. This rearrangement joins TRBV27 to TRBJ2-5, with D unclear. With 6 bases removed from V and 2 bases from J, the gap between germline ends came to 10 bases. CDR1 and CDR2 from the germline V gene are MNHEY and SMNVEV (reference sequence). This CDR3 comprises 13 residues. CDR3 bases: TGTGCCAGCAGCCTGAAGCCTCAAGAGACCCAGTACTTC. Its translation is CASSLKPQETQYF.

The chain combines TRBV29-1 with TRBJ2-1, with D tentatively TRBD1 (5 bases). Germline V CDR1 and CDR2: SQVTM, ANQGSEA. The CDR3 has 10 amino acids. The V end was cut by 4 bases, the J end by 8 bases, with 6 bases between. The CDR3 sequence is CSVAGYEQFF. The CDR3 bases are TGCAGCGTTGCAGGGTATGAGCAGTTCTTC.

This clone appeared once. The J gene is TRBJ2-1, the V gene TRBV5-4; the D is unclear. The CDR3 covers 12 residues. Deletions cut 1 base from V and 6 bases from J, with 5 bases between. Germline V gene sequence: CDR1 SGHNT, CDR2 YYREEE (reference sequence). The CDR3 loop is CASSLNFNEQFF. The CDR3 DNA follows: TGTGCCAGCAGCTTGAACTTCAATGAGCAGTTCTTC. Based on the CDR3 plus reference TRBV5-4 and TRBJ2-1, the full variable domain is ETGVTQSPTHLIKTRGQQVTLRCSSQSGHNTVSWYQQALGQGPQFIFQYYREEENGRGNFPPRFSGLQFPNYSSELNVNALELDDSALYLCASSLNFNEQFFGPGTRLTVL.

The chain uses TRBV7-9 and TRBJ1-2; a possible D gene is TRBD1 (5 bases). This CDR3 spans 13 amino acids. V lost 5 bases, J lost 8 bases, and 15 bases lay in between. Germline V gives CDR1 SEHNR, CDR2 FQNEAQ (reference sequence). The CDR3 loop reads CASSRGGDRGYTF. DNA of the CDR3: TGTGCCAGCAGCCGGGGGGGGGATCGGGGCTACACCTTC.

The CDR3 protein is CASTPDRVGQPQHF. CDR3 nucleotide sequence: TGTGCCAGCACCCCGGACAGGGTGGGACAGCCCCAGCATTTT. The chain joins TRBV6-1 to TRBJ1-5; 8 bases align to TRBD1. V shed 7 bases, J shed 7 bases, and the junction held 9 bases outside the gene matches. The CDR3 totals 14 residues. Germline assignment: CDR1 MNHNS and CDR2 SASEGT.

V gene TRBV2 combines with J gene TRBJ2-7, with D perhaps TRBD1 (5 bases). V was trimmed by 3 bases and J by 3 bases, leaving 9 bases between them. The CDR3 length is 13 residues. Germline V gene sequence: CDR1 SNHLY, CDR2 FYNNEI. The CDR3 region is CASSDQGLYEQYF. The CDR3 coding sequence is TGTGCCAGCAGTGACCAGGGTCTCTACGAGCAGTACTTC.

The chain recombines TRBV5-8 with TRBJ1-1, with D perhaps matching TRBD1 (6 bases). CDR3 size: 15 residues. Germline CDR1 and CDR2: SGHTS and YDEGEE. V lost 1 base to trimming and J lost 6 bases, with 16 bases between them. This CDR3 reads CASSLSESRGAEAFF. In DNA, the CDR3 is TGTGCCAGCAGCTTGTCTGAATCCAGGGGAGCTGAAGCTTTCTTT.

The chain has TRBV6-5 and TRBJ1-5; D remains ambiguous. Germline-derived CDR1 and CDR2 are MNHEY and SVGAGI. With 6 bases removed from V and 4 bases from J, the gap between germline ends came to 13 bases. CDR3 length: 14 residues. This chain's CDR3 is CASRANTGNQPQHF. In DNA, the CDR3 is TGTGCCAGCAGAGCGAATACGGGGAATCAGCCCCAGCATTTT.

The chain uses TRBV9 and TRBJ1-1; 7 nucleotides match TRBD1. The CDR3 sequence is 15 residues long. The germline CDR1 and CDR2 sequences are SGDLS and YYNGEE. With V trimmed by 4 bases and J by 7 bases, 13 bases remained unmatched. The CDR3 DNA sequence: TGTGCCAGCAGCCAGGGGGGAGAAGGTCGCATTGAAGCTTTCTTT. Translating it yields CASSQGGEGRIEAFF.

This chain uses TRBV5-1 with TRBJ1-2; D is perhaps TRBD1 (5 bases). The V end was cut by 6 bases, the J end by 6 bases, with 12 bases between. Germline CDR1 and CDR2: SGHRS and YFSETQ. The CDR3 sequence is 12 residues long. The CDR3 DNA reads as TGCGCCAGCACCCTGGGAGGGGATGGCTACACCTTC. It specifies CASTLGGDGYTF.

V gene TRBV14 combines with J gene TRBJ2-2, with D perhaps TRBD1 (5 bases). CDR3 length: 14 amino acids. V dropped 4 bases and J dropped 4 bases, with 10 bases sitting between them. Germline V CDR1 and CDR2: SGHDN, FVKESK. The CDR3 protein is CASSRVGPTGELFF. CDR3 sequence (DNA): TGTGCCAGCAGCCGCGTGGGGCCCACCGGGGAGCTGTTTTTT.

The V call is TRBV5-4, the J call TRBJ2-1, with TRBD1 identical over 10 bases. Germline assignment: CDR1 SGHNT and CDR2 YYREEE (reference sequence). J was trimmed by 0 bases and V by 0 bases; bases with no gene match: 3. The CDR3 spans 17 residues. CDR3 residues: CASSLGGTGASYNEQFF. The CDR3 DNA is TGTGCCAGCAGCTTGGGGGGGACAGGGGCCTCCTACAATGAGCAGTTCTTC.

The chain uses TRBV14 and TRBJ2-5, with TRBD2 identical over 7 bases. Per germline, CDR1 SGHDN and CDR2 FVKESK. This CDR3 has 13 residues. Germline trimming cut 4 bases from V and 9 bases from J; bases unmatched to any gene: 8. CDR3 loop: CASSPRPRGAQYF. In DNA form, the CDR3 reads TGTGCCAGCAGCCCACGGCCCCGGGGGGCCCAGTACTTC.

The chain links TRBV11-2 to TRBJ2-5; 10 nucleotides match TRBD1. The better agreement between TRBJ2-7 and the DNA end casts doubt on the J call. The CDR3 sequence is 15 residues long. Germline V gene data show CDR1 as SGHAT and CDR2 as FQNNGV. The CDR3 loop reads CASSSYGTGDYEQYF. Here the CDR3 DNA reads TGTGCCAGCAGCTCCTACGGGACAGGGGACTACGAGCAGTACTTC.

The sample holds a few counts of this clone. The rearrangement joins TRBV5-1 to TRBJ2-7, with a possible D match to TRBD2 (6 bases). Germline V gene lookup returns CDR1 SGHRS and CDR2 YFSETQ. Trimming removed 3 bases from V and 0 bases from J, with 16 bases in between. This CDR3 has 16 amino acids. The CDR3 DNA follows: TGCGCCAGCAGCTCCGGGGGACTCCAGAGCTCCTACGAGCAGTACTTC. This translates into CASSSGGLQSSYEQYF. Full variable domain (remainder filled in from reference TRBV5-1 and TRBJ2-7): KAGVTQTPRYLIKTRGQQVTLSCSPISGHRSVSWYQQTPGQGLQFLFEYFSETQRNKGNFPGRFSGRQFSNSRSEMNVSTLELGDSALYLCASSSGGLQSSYEQYFGPGTRLTVT.

The V gene is TRBV6-6, the J gene TRBJ2-5, with 9 positions matching TRBD2. Near its end, the DNA agrees better with TRBJ2-7, so the J call may be wrong. The CDR3 totals 14 residues. From germline, CDR1 is MNHNY and CDR2 SVGAGI (reference sequence). The CDR3: CASRSGGGADEQYF. The CDR3 DNA follows: TGTGCCAGCAGGAGCGGCGGGGGGGCGGACGAGCAGTACTTC.

The V gene is TRBV27, the J gene TRBJ1-5; 12 positions agree with TRBD1. V trimming: 6 bases; J trimming: 7 bases; junction bases outside the gene matches: 4. The length of the CDR3 is 14 residues. Germline CDR1 MNHEY, CDR2 SMNVEV (reference sequence). The CDR3: CASRGTGGWQPQHF. The CDR3, as DNA: TGTGCCAGCAGGGGGACAGGGGGCTGGCAGCCCCAGCATTTT.

In its sample, this clone was seen once. The V and J genes are TRBV19 and TRBJ2-1; TRBD2 aligns across 12 bases. The germline V gene encodes CDR1 LNHDA and CDR2 SQIVND (reference sequence). Unmatched junction bases numbered 8, after V lost 7 bases and J lost 7 bases. The CDR3 runs 15 residues. The CDR3 DNA is TGTGCCAGTACGCACCCACTAGCGGGAGGAAATGAGCAGTTCTTC. This translates into CASTHPLAGGNEQFF.

This clone showed up just a few times. The CDR3 spells CASSPGTRGAGETQYF. CDR3 nucleotide sequence: TGCGCCAGCAGCCCCGGGACTAGAGGGGCTGGAGAGACCCAGTACTTC. The gene calls are TRBV5-1 and TRBJ2-5, with 8 bases fitting TRBD2. CDR1 SGHRS and CDR2 YFSETQ come from the germline V gene. This CDR3 has 16 amino acids. V shed 4 bases and J 4 bases; nucleotides not matched to a gene: 12.

Turning to this clone: One end of the junction fails to match germline, which may point to a read error. The chain carries TRBV4-3 and TRBJ1-2, with TRBD1 identical over 9 bases. The CDR3 is made up of 14 amino acids. Per the germline V gene, CDR1 is LGHNA and CDR2 is YSLEER. CDR3 region: CASSQGTGDYVYTF. CDR3 in DNA: TGCGCCAGCAGCCAAGGGACAGGGGATTATGTCTACACCTTC.